Listed below are T cell receptor beta chains from one sample, sequenced in a study of blood T cell repertoires in COVID-19. Here immunoSEQ multiplex PCR was the method, and the copy in TCRdb shows in-frame clones only, minus some. The sample includes around 220,000 clones, roughly 80% of them seen just once. Source material: peripheral blood. The receptors originated from a middle-aged woman with active or convalescent COVID-19. Both conserved end residues are part of each CDR3. Each record gives: J gene, clone size, D gene, V gene, CDR3 DNA, CDR3 protein. D genes are given only for firm matches. Part of the rows lack a size; the others show once, few, many or a class for expanded clones.

>TRBJ2-3|.|TRBD1|TRBV6-5
TGTGCCAGCAAACAGTCGGGACAGCTCACAGATACGCAGTATTTT
CASKQSGQLTDTQYF
>TRBJ2-7|.|.|TRBV9
TGTGCCAGCAGCGTAGGGGACATCCCGGACTACGAGCAGTACTTC
CASSVGDIPDYEQYF
>TRBJ1-1|once|.|TRBV12-3/TRBV12-4
TGTGCCAGCAGGGCAGCGATGAACACTGAAGCTTTCTTT
CASRAAMNTEAFF
>TRBJ2-3|.|TRBD2|TRBV18
TGTGCCAGCTCATCGGGACTAGCGGGGGGGATAAGCACAGATACGCAGTATTTT
CASSSGLAGGISTDTQYF
>TRBJ1-1|few|.|TRBV6-5
TGTGCCAGTCGCCGGGGGAACACTGAAGCTTTCTTT
CASRRGNTEAFF
>TRBJ2-7|few|.|TRBV30
TGTGCCGGCACAGCGGGCGGGCCCTACGAGCAGTACTTC
CAGTAGGPYEQYF
>TRBJ1-2|.|TRBD1|TRBV9
TGTGCCAGCAGCGTAGGACCGGGACAGGGGCCAGGCTACACCTTC
CASSVGPGQGPGYTF
>TRBJ1-1|.|.|TRBV7-9
TGTGCCAGCAGCCAAGGGGGGGGCAGGGAACACACTGAAGCTTTCTTT
CASSQGGGREHTEAFF
>TRBJ1-2|.|.|TRBV29-1
TGCAGCGTTTCAACAGCTCATTTGAACTATGGCTACACCTTC
CSVSTAHLNYGYTF
>TRBJ1-2|.|.|TRBV30
TGTGCCTGGAGTTCCAATAGCTATGGCTACACCTTC
CAWSSNSYGYTF
>TRBJ1-3|.|.|TRBV3-1/TRBV3-2
TGTGCCAGCAGCCAAGGGGCAGGGCCTGGAAACACCATATATTTT
CASSQGAGPGNTIYF
>TRBJ1-3|.|.|TRBV28
TGTGCCAGCAGTTTATTTTTGGGCAACTCTGGAAACACCATATATTTT
CASSLFLGNSGNTIYF
>TRBJ2-5|once|TRBD2|TRBV6-1
TGTGCCAGCAGTGAAGCGCTCCTAGCGGGGGTCCTGAAGACCCAGTACTTC
CASSEALLAGVLKTQYF
>TRBJ2-1|.|TRBD2|TRBV7-9
TGTGCCAGCAGCCCCGCGGGGGGGTACAATGAGCAGTTCTTC
CASSPAGGYNEQFF
>TRBJ1-5|.|.|TRBV27
TGTGCCAGCAGCGACTCTCGTTTAAGTCAGCCCCAGCATTTT
CASSDSRLSQPQHF
>TRBJ1-1|.|.|TRBV7-3
TGTGCCAGCAGCCTGTCAGGGATGAACACTGAAGCTTTCTTT
CASSLSGMNTEAFF
>TRBJ1-1|.|.|TRBV18
TGTGCCAGCTCACGGAAAGGGGTGGGAACTTTGAACACTGAAGCTTTCTTT
CASSRKGVGTLNTEAFF
>TRBJ2-3|few|.|TRBV6-4
TGTGCCAGCAGTGACAGCTTCGATTCTAGCACAGATACGCAGTATTTT
CASSDSFDSSTDTQYF
>TRBJ1-2|.|TRBD1|TRBV5-4
TGTGCCAGCAGCTTGGCCGGGTTTATGGGACAGGGCGCTGGCTACACCTTC
CASSLAGFMGQGAGYTF
>TRBJ1-2|.|TRBD1|TRBV3-1/TRBV3-2
TGTGCCAGCAGCGAGCAACGGGACAGGTTTGCCACCTTC
CASSEQRDRFATF
>TRBJ1-2|.|TRBD1|TRBV19
TGTGCCAGCCCCGGACAGGGGGGCTATGGCTACACCTTC
CASPGQGGYGYTF
>TRBJ2-3|.|TRBD2|TRBV7-2
TGTGCCAGCAGCTTCAGCGGGGGGAAAGATACGCAGTATTTT
CASSFSGGKDTQYF
>TRBJ2-5|.|.|TRBV6-1
TGTGCCAGCAGTGAAGGTGGATGGGCAAGCTTGCAAGAGACCCAGTACTTC
CASSEGGWASLQETQYF
>TRBJ2-2|.|TRBD1|TRBV5-5
TGTGCCAGCAGCCACCAGACAGGGGCGGCCGGGGAGCTGTTTTTT
CASSHQTGAAGELFF
>TRBJ1-1|few|TRBD1|TRBV7-3
TGTGCCAGCAGCTTAAGACAGGGGGGCACTGAAGCTTTCTTT
CASSLRQGGTEAFF
>TRBJ1-2|.|.|TRBV15
TGTGCCACCAGACCCCCGGGGGTGGAGAGCTATGGCTACACCTTC
CATRPPGVESYGYTF
>TRBJ2-7|.|TRBD1|TRBV5-5
TGTGCCAGCAGCTCCGGACAGGCCTCCTACGAGCAGTACTTC
CASSSGQASYEQYF
>TRBJ2-2|.|.|TRBV2
TGTGCCAGCCTACAGGGATCAACCGGGGAGCTGTTTTTT
CASLQGSTGELFF
>TRBJ1-1|.|.|TRBV5-1
TGCGCCAGCAGCTTTGGGGTCGGGGACATGAACACTGAAGCTTTCTTT
CASSFGVGDMNTEAFF
>TRBJ1-3|few|.|TRBV2
TGTGCCAGCAGTGATACCAGAGGAAACACCATATATTTT
CASSDTRGNTIYF
>TRBJ1-1|.|.|TRBV30
TGTGCCTGGAGCGTTAAGGGGGAGGCTTTCTTT
CAWSVKGEAFF
>TRBJ1-1|.|TRBD1|TRBV27
TGTGCCAGCAGTCCAAAGACAGGGTGGCGTACTGAAGCTTTCTTT
CASSPKTGWRTEAFF
>TRBJ1-2|.|.|TRBV6-1
TGTGCCAGCTGTGACGCCGGGGGGGGCAACTATGGCTACACCTTC
CASCDAGGGNYGYTF
>TRBJ1-2|.|.|TRBV5-6
TGTGCCAGCAGCTTGTTCGGGGATGGCTACACCTTC
CASSLFGDGYTF
>TRBJ1-6|.|.|TRBV19
TGTGCCAGTGGGGCCGCGAGCTCCTATAATTCACCCCTCCACTTT
CASGAASSYNSPLHF
>TRBJ2-2|.|.|TRBV7-3
TGTGCCAGCAGCAACCAGGGTAGAGTCACCGGGGAGCTGTTTTTT
CASSNQGRVTGELFF
>TRBJ1-1|.|.|TRBV7-9
TGTGCCAGCAGCTTAGTACAGGGTGGGAACACTGAAGCTTTCTTT
CASSLVQGGNTEAFF
>TRBJ2-7|.|.|TRBV25-1
TGTGCCAGCGGTGACAGATACGAGCAGTACTTC
CASGDRYEQYF
>TRBJ2-7|few|TRBD2|TRBV30
TGTGCCTGGAGCCTAGCGGGGCAATCGAGAGAGCAGTACTTC
CAWSLAGQSREQYF
>TRBJ1-3|.|TRBD1|TRBV2
TGTGCCAGCAGTCTACAGGGGGCCCTTAGGTCTGGAAACACCATATATTTT
CASSLQGALRSGNTIYF
>TRBJ2-1|.|.|TRBV6-5
TGTGCCAGCAGTCCTCCGGGGTACTACAATGAGCAGTTCTTC
CASSPPGYYNEQFF
>TRBJ2-2|.|TRBD1|TRBV6-5
TGTGCCACGGGGATCGGGACAGGTGCAGCCGCGCTGTTTTTT
CATGIGTGAAALFF
>TRBJ1-2|few|.|TRBV3-1/TRBV3-2
TGTGCCAGCAGCCATTTACAGGGCTATGGCTACACCTTC
CASSHLQGYGYTF
>TRBJ2-2|.|.|TRBV19
TGTGCCAGCTCAGTCCAGGGCGGCACCGGGGAGCTGTTTTTT
CASSVQGGTGELFF
>TRBJ1-5|.|.|TRBV24-1
TGTGCCACCAGCGTAGGGGATTTTCAGCCCCAGCATTTT
CATSVGDFQPQHF
>TRBJ1-5|.|.|TRBV10-2
TGCGCCAGCAGTGACACCAAGGGGCAGATTAGCAATCAGCCCCAGCATTTT
CASSDTKGQISNQPQHF
>TRBJ1-4|.|TRBD1|TRBV3-1/TRBV3-2
TGTGCCAGCAGCCTTGGTACGTGGGACAGAGGGGGAAAACTGTTTTTT
CASSLGTWDRGGKLFF